A selection of T cell receptor beta chains follows, all from one sample in a study of cytomegalovirus exposure and HLA in healthy donors. The protocol was immunoSEQ multiplex PCR, while the TCRdb copy is restricted to in-frame clones and leaves out a portion. Counted here are around 120,000 clones, around 71% occurring once; the ten biggest clones make up roughly 3%. Material: PBMCs. The receptor set was obtained from a woman aged 55 to 70 in good health and CMV-seropositive. Both conserved end residues are part of each CDR3. Each record gives: V gene, J gene, CDR3 protein.

>TRBV5-1|TRBJ2-1
CASSFRTSGVNEQFF
>TRBV19|TRBJ2-5
CASSVTSDMRKTQYF
>TRBV5-5|TRBJ2-3
CASSLRTETDTQYF
>TRBV7-9|TRBJ2-2
CASSLELQGAGELFF
>TRBV6-1|TRBJ2-1
CASSEGGGNYNEQFF
>TRBV7-2|TRBJ2-5
CASSLSGTAQYF
>TRBV6-1|TRBJ1-1
CATRTTMLNTEAFF
>TRBV7-9|TRBJ2-7
CASSSGQGYYEQYF
>TRBV29-1|TRBJ2-6
CSVQQGQGLSGANVLTF
>TRBV7-6|TRBJ2-1
CASSLDRGPNNEQFF
>TRBV25-1|TRBJ1-2
CASSEPIGQGTGYGYTF
>TRBV9|TRBJ1-4
CASSVLTGATNEKLFF
>TRBV10-1|TRBJ1-1
CASSESRGGAFF
>TRBV5-1|TRBJ1-1
CASSLVGQLTEAFF
>TRBV10-2|TRBJ1-1
CASRAPDRGAFF
>TRBV6-5|TRBJ1-4
CASSSPGGNSEKLFF
>TRBV6-1|TRBJ1-3
CASRGTGGFGNTIYF
>TRBV18|TRBJ1-5
CASSQTGVNQPQHF
>TRBV6-5|TRBJ2-2
CASTPGTGELFF
>TRBV7-3|TRBJ1-2
CASSLGGAGYGYTF
>TRBV6-5|TRBJ2-2
CASSRGLAGTGELFF
>TRBV7-7|TRBJ1-1
CASSLEQNTEAFF
>TRBV9|TRBJ2-2
CASSVEGGGAELFF
>TRBV6-5|TRBJ1-1
CASSYLQGNTEAFF
>TRBV9|TRBJ1-2
CASSVETGRGGGYTF